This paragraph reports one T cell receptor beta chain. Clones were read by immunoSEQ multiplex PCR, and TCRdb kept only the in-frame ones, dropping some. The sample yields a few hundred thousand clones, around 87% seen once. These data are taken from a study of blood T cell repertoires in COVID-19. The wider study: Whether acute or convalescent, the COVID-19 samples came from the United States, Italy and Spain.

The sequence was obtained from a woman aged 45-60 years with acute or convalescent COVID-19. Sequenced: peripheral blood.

The chain's CDR3 is CASSVSRTSNTEAFF. The CDR3 coding sequence is TGTGCCAGCAGTGTATCCCGGACATCGAACACTGAAGCTTTCTTT. The rearrangement links TRBV2 to TRBJ1-1; D is perhaps TRBD1 (5 bases). The germline V gene has CDR1 SNHLY and CDR2 FYNNEI. The CDR3 has 15 residues. Between the trimmed V and J ends, which lost 4 bases and 1 base, there was a span of 13 bases.